The 22 T cell receptor beta chains in this list originate from one sample, sequenced in a study of neurological immune-mediated disorders. Time point meaning: longitudinal time-point 2. TCRdb ran MiXCR on the 5' RACE reads and lists one entry per CDR3 protein. Of some 60,000 distinct CDR3 sequences in the sample, about 8.9% were seen once. Sequences were obtained from PBMCs. Every receptor here comes from a man aged 25-45 years in good health.

This clonotype has a count of ten or more. This rearrangement joins TRBV2 to TRBJ2-7; 9 nucleotides agree with TRBD2. J lost 6 bases, V lost 4 bases, and 7 bases had no gene match. Germline CDR1 is SNHLY and CDR2 is FYNNEI. CDR3 length: 14 residues. CDR3 nucleotide sequence: TGTGCCAGCAGTGGACAGCGGGAGGTCCCCGAGCAGTACTTC. Amino acids: CASSGQREVPEQYF.

The chain carries TRBV18 and TRBJ2-7; 9 bases align to TRBD1. Germline V gene lookup returns CDR1 KGHSH and CDR2 LQKENI. CDR3 length: 14 residues. V lost 3 bases to trimming and J lost 5 bases; unmatched junction nucleotides: 5. The CDR3 spells CASSPTGGFDEQYF. The CDR3, as DNA: TGTGCCAGCTCACCGACAGGGGGGTTCGACGAGCAGTACTTC.

This clonotype came up many times. The V and J genes are TRBV14 and TRBJ2-7; the match to TRBD1 covers 8 bases. Germline assignment: CDR1 SGHDN and CDR2 FVKESK. Unmatched junction bases numbered 6, after V lost 0 bases and J lost 5 bases. The CDR3 covers 15 residues. CDR3 DNA sequence: TGTGCCAGCAGCCAAGATTGGACAGGGTACCACGAGCAGTACTTC. Translating it yields CASSQDWTGYHEQYF.

Notes on this clonotype: A much bigger clone sits one base away, suggesting this may be a read error. The chain employs TRBV29-1 and TRBJ2-5; tentative D call: TRBD2 (6 bases). Germline V gene sequence: CDR1 SQVTM, CDR2 ANQGSEA. Deletions cut 5 bases from V and 3 bases from J, with 25 bases between. This CDR3 has 17 amino acids. CDR3 coding DNA: TGCAGCGTTAGTGCTACTAGAGGGAGGCCCTCCAAAGAGACCCAGTACTTC. Amino acid sequence: CSVSATRGRPSKETQYF.

This clonotype was counted many times. The gene calls are TRBV10-2 and TRBJ1-6; 8 positions match TRBD1. This CDR3 comprises 13 residues. Germline loops: CDR1 WSHSY, CDR2 SAAADI. V lost 7 bases to trimming and J lost 10 bases; unmatched junction nucleotides: 6. CDR3 nucleotides: TGCGCCAGCATGGAGACAGGGGACTCACCCCTCCACTTT. Translated, it gives CASMETGDSPLHF.

This clonotype has ten or more counts. The V call is TRBV5-1, the J call TRBJ2-2; D may be TRBD2 (5 bases). The ends were cut back, 3 bases at V and 6 bases at J, with 9 bases in the middle. This CDR3 spans 13 amino acids. Germline values: CDR1 SGHRS, CDR2 YFSETQ. The CDR3 DNA reads TGCGCCAGCAGCTCCCAGGAGGCCGGGGAGCTGTTTTTT. Its translation: CASSSQEAGELFF.

In this sample, this clonotype turned up many times. The chain carries TRBV28 and TRBJ2-7; possible D gene TRBD1, 6 bases. CDR3 size: 13 residues. CDR1 MDHEN and CDR2 SYDVKM come from the germline V gene. V was cut by 6 bases and J by 3 bases, with 12 bases left in between. CDR3 in amino acids: CASSSTGIYEQYF. The CDR3 DNA reads TGTGCCAGCAGCTCAACAGGGATCTACGAGCAGTACTTC. The full variable domain, in which reference TRBV28 and TRBJ2-7 provide the parts outside the CDR3, is DVKVTQSSRYLVKRTGEKVFLECVQDMDHENMFWYRQDPGLGLRLIYFSYDVKMKEKGDIPEGYSVSREKKERFSLILESASTNQTSMYLCASSSTGIYEQYFGPGTRLTVT.

Concerning this clonotype itself: Compared with germline, one end of the junction differs, possibly owing to a read error. This chain uses TRBV5-1 with TRBJ2-1, with D perhaps matching TRBD2 (5 bases). The CDR3 loop spans 17 amino acids. From germline, CDR1 is SGHRS and CDR2 YFSETQ. CDR3 protein: CASSLSLSGMNYNKQFF. The CDR3 DNA reads TGCGCCAGCAGCCTAAGCCTTTCCGGGATGAACTACAATAAGCAGTTCTTC.

The table lists this clonotype with many counts. V is TRBV7-3 and J is TRBJ2-1; TRBD1 matches 11 bases. Germline V lookup: CDR1 SGHTA, CDR2 FQGTGA. The V gene end was trimmed by 1 base and the J gene end by 6 bases; junction bases not matched to a gene: 11. The CDR3 is 18 amino acids. The CDR3 here is CASSLIANAGTGGNEQFF. The CDR3 coding sequence is TGTGCCAGCAGCTTAATAGCCAATGCCGGGACAGGGGGCAATGAGCAGTTCTTC.

The V gene is TRBV4-2, the J gene TRBJ2-3, with 13 bases lining up with TRBD2. The CDR3 totals 17 residues. Germline values: CDR1 LGHNA, CDR2 YNFKEQ. The V segment lost 0 bases and the J segment 4 bases; nucleotides outside the gene matches: 4. CDR3 coding DNA: TGTGCCAGCAGCCAAGACCGGACTAGCGGGAGTGCAGATACGCAGTATTTT. Translated: CASSQDRTSGSADTQYF.

The table lists this clonotype with many counts. The chain carries TRBV15 and TRBJ2-3, with D possibly being TRBD2 (6 bases). The CDR3 consists of 15 residues. Germline loops: CDR1 LNHNV, CDR2 YYDKDF (reference sequence). V lost 7 bases and J lost 6, with 20 bases in between. The CDR3 region has the DNA TGTGCCACCACCACGGGCGGGGCCTGGGGGGATACGCAGTATTTT. It is translated as CATTTGGAWGDTQYF.

Ten or more counts support this clonotype. The J gene is TRBJ2-1, the V gene TRBV5-1, with D tentatively TRBD2 (5 bases). Germline CDR1 reads SGHRS; CDR2 reads YFSETQ. V lost 5 bases to trimming and J lost 0 bases, with 12 bases between them. This CDR3 has 15 residues. DNA for the CDR3: TGCGCCAGCAGTCGCGGTGGGAGCTCCTACAATGAGCAGTTCTTC. This gives the protein CASSRGGSSYNEQFF. The full variable domain, with the rest looked up from reference TRBV5-1 and TRBJ2-1, is KAGVTQTPRYLIKTRGQQVTLSCSPISGHRSVSWYQQTPGQGLQFLFEYFSETQRNKGNFPGRFSGRQFSNSRSEMNVSTLELGDSALYLCASSRGGSSYNEQFFGPGTRLTVL.

This clonotype was seen many times. V and J are TRBV27 and TRBJ2-2, with D possibly matching TRBD1 (6 bases). The CDR3 has 14 residues. In germline, CDR1 is MNHEY, CDR2 SMNVEV (reference sequence). The V end was cut by 6 bases, the J end by 6 bases, with 14 bases between. The CDR3 coding sequence is TGTGCCAGCAGCCCGGACAGTCGGGCCGGGGAGCTGTTTTTT. Protein sequence: CASSPDSRAGELFF.

The gene calls are TRBV7-9 and TRBJ2-1, with a possible D match to TRBD1 (6 bases). With 4 bases removed from V and 0 bases from J, the gap between germline ends came to 10 bases. This CDR3 spans 15 amino acids. From germline, CDR1 is SEHNR and CDR2 FQNEAQ (reference sequence). The CDR3 coding sequence is TGTGCCAGCAGCTCGGGACAAAGCTCCTACAATGAGCAGTTCTTC. The encoded protein is CASSSGQSSYNEQFF.

This chain's CDR3 is CATAGGGGQPQHF. The CDR3 nucleotides are TGTGCCACCGCGGGAGGGGGCGGACAGCCCCAGCATTTT. The chain couples TRBV24-1 to TRBJ1-5; 7 nucleotides agree with TRBD1. The trim removed 9 bases at V and 7 bases at J, leaving 8 bases unmatched. The CDR3 is made up of 13 amino acids. Per the germline V gene, CDR1 is KGHDR and CDR2 is SFDVKD.

This clonotype was recorded at least ten times. V is TRBV20-1 and J is TRBJ2-7, with TRBD1 matching over 8 bases. CDR1 and CDR2 from the germline V gene are DFQATT and SNEGSKA (reference sequence). Unmatched junction bases numbered 7, after V lost 0 bases and J lost 3 bases. The CDR3 is 15 amino acids. In nucleotides, the CDR3 is TGCAGTGCTAGAGATCCGACAGGGGTTGGCTACGAGCAGTACTTC. This sequence encodes CSARDPTGVGYEQYF.

This chain joins TRBV5-1 and TRBJ2-4; D perhaps matches TRBD1 (5 bases). Trimming removed 0 bases at V and 2 bases at J, with 21 bases between. The CDR3 extends over 19 amino acids. The germline CDR1 and CDR2 sequences are SGHRS and YFSETQ. The CDR3 sequence is CASSLDPEGVFETKNIQYF. The DNA of the CDR3 is TGCGCCAGCAGCTTGGATCCAGAAGGGGTATTTGAGACCAAAAACATTCAGTACTTC.

This clonotype was seen repeatedly, ten times or more. J is TRBJ2-1 and V is TRBV6-5; TRBD1 matches at 12 bases. Trimming took 7 bases from V and 9 from J; bases not matched to a gene: 7. CDR3 size: 14 residues. Germline CDR1 MNHEY, CDR2 SVGAGI. This CDR3 is CASNPGQGAREQFF. CDR3 DNA sequence: TGTGCCAGCAATCCGGGACAGGGGGCGCGTGAGCAGTTCTTC.

In this sample, this clonotype turned up many times. The chain employs TRBV5-5 and TRBJ2-6; TRBD1 might be the D (6 bases). The CDR3 runs 19 residues. V lost 1 base and J 0 bases, leaving 17 bases between the germline ends. Germline V gives CDR1 SGHKS, CDR2 YYEKEE (reference sequence). The CDR3 loop is CASSLYHRTEGSGANVLTF. CDR3 bases: TGTGCCAGCAGCTTGTATCATCGGACAGAAGGCTCTGGGGCCAACGTCCTGACTTTC.

In the case of this clonotype: This may be a read error, as it is one base from a much larger clone. The rearrangement uses TRBV2 and TRBJ2-7; a weak D match, TRBD1 (5 bases). There are 13 residues in the CDR3. V was shortened by 7 bases and J by 0 bases, with 10 bases between the two germline ends. Germline V gene data show CDR1 as SNHLY and CDR2 as FYNNEI. CDR3 sequence (DNA): TGTGCCAGCATTCGACAGCACTCCTACGAGCAGTACTTC. This codes for CASIRQHSYEQYF.

This clonotype was observed many times. The genes are TRBV29-1 and TRBJ1-1; TRBD1 might be the D (5 bases). CDR3 length: 13 amino acids. Deletions cut 5 bases from V and 1 base from J, with 11 bases between. Germline CDR1 and CDR2: SQVTM and ANQGSEA. In nucleotides, the CDR3 is TGCAGCGTTTCTGAGGGGCAGAACACTGAAGCTTTCTTT. Its translation: CSVSEGQNTEAFF.

This clonotype was detected ten times or more. This chain links TRBV4-1 with TRBJ2-2; 13 bases fit TRBD2. This CDR3 is 20 amino acids long. V trimming: 0 bases; J trimming: 3 bases; junction bases outside the gene matches: 10. Germline V gene data show CDR1 as MGHRA and CDR2 as YSYEKL. The CDR3 DNA reads as TGCGCCAGCAGCCAAGATAGAGGACTAGCGGGAGTGATTGACACCGGGGAGCTGTTTTTT. Translated, it gives CASSQDRGLAGVIDTGELFF.